The 27 T cell receptor beta chains in this list originate from one sample, sequenced in a study of regulatory T cells in long-lasting Graves disease. Construction of the TCR beta libraries employed iRepertoire HTBI primers in conjunction with Arm-PCR of CDR3 regions. One entry per CDR3 protein, called by TCRdb with MiXCR from the multiplex PCR reads. The data hold about 660,000 distinct CDR3 sequences, with about 32% observed a single time. Time point reported: persistent/refractory GD, antithyroid drugs over 5 years with positive TRAb. Preparation of the TCR library used RNA extracted from PBMCs. Material: peripheral blood mononuclear cells (PBMCs), obtained when the disease was refractory, from a patient treated with antithyroid drugs. The receptors were sampled from a female donor with Graves disease.

This clonotype was counted many times. The chain combines TRBV2 with TRBJ2-5; tentative D call: TRBD2 (5 bases). The CDR3 extends over 13 amino acids. Germline V gives CDR1 SNHLY, CDR2 FYNNEI. Trimming stripped 5 bases from V and 5 bases from J, with 12 bases between. CDR3 sequence: CASSPWETETQYF. Here the CDR3 DNA reads TGTGCCAGCAGTCCTTGGGAGACGGAGACCCAGTACTTC.

This chain links TRBV7-3 with TRBJ1-2; 7 bases align to TRBD1. Germline lookup yields CDR1 SGHTA and CDR2 FQGTGA. After removal of 5 bases from V and 7 bases from J, the junction contained 7 bases not matched to a gene. CDR3 length equals 13 residues. For the CDR3, the DNA is TGTGCCAGCAGCGAGACAGGGCTTCCTGGCTACACCTTC. This sequence encodes CASSETGLPGYTF.

To note about this clonotype: A junction end diverges from the germline sequence, so it may reflect a read error. The rearrangement uses TRBV20-1 and TRBJ2-7, with D possibly being TRBD2 (6 bases). The germline V gene has CDR1 DFQATT and CDR2 SNEGSKA (reference sequence). This CDR3 has 14 residues. The CDR3 region has the DNA TGCAGCTTCTCGCTAGACGGGAGACGAGGCGAGCAGTGCTTC. Protein: CSFSLDGRRGEQCF.

The table lists this clonotype with a few counts. The chain has TRBV10-3 and TRBJ2-2; 7 nucleotides align to TRBD2. The V segment lost 4 bases and the J segment 4 bases; nucleotides outside the gene matches: 3. The germline CDR1 and CDR2 sequences are ENHRY and SYGVKD. CDR3 length equals 14 residues. Here the CDR3 DNA reads TGTGCCATCAGTGGGCGGGAGAGCACCGGGGAGCTGTTTTTT. This translates into CAISGRESTGELFF.

J is TRBJ2-7 and V is TRBV20-1; TRBD1 aligns across 8 bases. With V trimmed by 0 bases and J by 3 bases, 4 bases remained unmatched. CDR3 size: 14 residues. Germline V gene lookup returns CDR1 DFQATT and CDR2 SNEGSKA (reference sequence). CDR3 nucleotides: TGCAGTGCTAGAGATCTTGACAGGGGCTACGAGCAGTACTTC. Its protein is CSARDLDRGYEQYF.

In this sample, this clonotype turned up a few times. This chain joins TRBV6-2 or TRBV6-3 and TRBJ1-1, with TRBD1 matching 11 bases. The germline V gene has CDR1 MNHEY and CDR2 SVGEGT. Unmatched junction bases numbered 8, after V lost 2 bases and J lost 6 bases. This CDR3 has 16 amino acids. The CDR3 DNA is TGTGCCAGCAGTTACCCATGGACAGGGGGCAGGGCTGAAGCTTTCTTT. It yields the protein CASSYPWTGGRAEAFF.

V and J are TRBV11-2 and TRBJ2-6; a weak D match, TRBD1 (5 bases). Between the trimmed V and J ends, which lost 4 bases and 0 bases, there was a span of 16 bases. Germline V CDR1 and CDR2: SGHAT, FQNNGV. The CDR3 has 18 residues. CDR3 nucleotides: TGTGCCAGCAGCTCAGATCTCAGGGTTAACTCTGGGGCCAACGTCCTGACTTTC. Its translation is CASSSDLRVNSGANVLTF.

The sample holds many counts of this clonotype. This chain uses TRBV3-1 with TRBJ1-2; TRBD1 matches at 8 bases. The CDR3 loop spans 13 amino acids. Trimming removed 1 base from V and 7 bases from J; junction bases left unmatched: 2. Germline CDR1 and CDR2: LGHDT and YNNKEL (reference sequence). CDR3 sequence: CASSQVTGAGYTF. Written as DNA, the CDR3 is TGTGCCAGCAGCCAAGTGACAGGGGCTGGCTACACCTTC.

This chain links TRBV25-1 with TRBJ1-5; no clear D. Trimming stripped 2 bases from V and 1 base from J, with 6 bases between. CDR1 is MGHDK and CDR2 is SYGVNS in the germline V gene. The CDR3 is 14 residues long. The CDR3 sequence is CASSEPASNQPQHF. Written as DNA, the CDR3 is TGTGCCAGCAGTGAACCTGCCAGCAATCAGCCCCAGCATTTT.

This clonotype was seen just once. The V and J genes are TRBV30 and TRBJ1-2; maybe TRBD1 (6 bases). This CDR3 contains 13 residues. The ends were cut back, 0 bases at V and 8 bases at J, with 13 bases in the middle. The germline V gene has CDR1 GTSNPN and CDR2 SVGIG (reference sequence). The CDR3 region is CAWSVIEGGGYTF. CDR3 coding DNA: TGTGCCTGGAGTGTAATCGAAGGGGGAGGCTACACCTTC.

In its sample, this clonotype was seen a few times. J is TRBJ2-1 and V is TRBV5-6, with 9 bases fitting TRBD2. The CDR3 has 16 residues. Germline V CDR1 and CDR2: SGHDT, YYEEEE. V was clipped by 1 base and J by 6 bases; unmatched bases: 8. As DNA, the CDR3 is TGTGCCAGCAGCTTGTGGGGTAGCGGGAGCGGCAATGAGCAGTTCTTC. It codes for CASSLWGSGSGNEQFF. Drawing the rest from reference TRBV5-6 and TRBJ2-1, the complete variable domain is DAGVTQSPTHLIKTRGQQVTLRCSPKSGHDTVSWYQQALGQGPQFIFQYYEEEERQRGNFPDRFSGHQFPNYSSELNVNALLLGDSALYLCASSLWGSGSGNEQFFGPGTRLTVL.

The J gene is TRBJ1-5, the V gene TRBV20-1; D call uncertain. Germline V gene sequence: CDR1 DFQATT, CDR2 SNEGSKA (reference sequence). There are 14 residues in the CDR3. With 0 bases removed from V and 3 bases from J, the gap between germline ends came to 9 bases. CDR3 in DNA: TGCAGTGCTAGAGATATGAGACTCAATCAGCCCCAGCATTTT. It is translated as CSARDMRLNQPQHF.

V usage is TRBV27 and J usage is TRBJ2-7; TRBD1 is a possible D gene (6 bases). CDR1 is MNHEY and CDR2 is SMNVEV in the germline V gene (reference sequence). The CDR3 has 14 residues. V shed 3 bases and J shed 5 bases, with 14 bases lying between them. DNA of the CDR3: TGTGCCAGCAGTTTTATTACAGGGCACCACGAGCAGTACTTC. It yields the protein CASSFITGHHEQYF.

This sequence joins TRBV2 and TRBJ1-5; D is undetermined. Trimming pared 0 bases from V and 4 bases from J, leaving 7 bases between. CDR1 SNHLY and CDR2 FYNNEI come from the germline V gene. The CDR3 runs to 14 residues. CDR3 sequence (DNA): TGTGCCAGCAGTGAAGCGCGTACTAATCAGCCCCAGCATTTT. This translates into CASSEARTNQPQHF.

CDR3 in DNA: TGTGCCTGGAGTCGGGTTTCTGAAGCTTTCTTT. It codes for CAWSRVSEAFF. The chain carries TRBV30 and TRBJ1-1; the D is unclear. Trimming stripped 2 bases from V and 6 bases from J, with 7 bases between. Germline V gene lookup returns CDR1 GTSNPN and CDR2 SVGIG (reference sequence). The CDR3 has 11 residues.

This clonotype was observed a single time. The chain joins TRBV20-1 to TRBJ2-1, with TRBD1 as a possible D gene (6 bases). V was shortened by 5 bases and J by 9 bases, with 23 bases between the two germline ends. The CDR3 length is 15 residues. CDR1 DFQATT and CDR2 SNEGSKA come from the germline V gene (reference sequence). The chain's CDR3 is CSAVARGIRPGEQFF. The DNA for the CDR3 is TGCAGTGCTGTTGCAAGGGGGATTCGTCCGGGTGAGCAGTTCTTC.

The rearrangement joins TRBV15 to TRBJ2-7; possibly TRBD1 for D (6 bases). From germline, CDR1 is LNHNV and CDR2 YYDKDF (reference sequence). The CDR3 spans 15 residues. Trimming removed 5 bases at V and 6 bases at J, with 20 bases between. DNA for the CDR3: TGTGCCACCAGCCCTATCACCGGACAGTTCCCCGAGCAGTACTTC. As protein: CATSPITGQFPEQYF.

This CDR3 is CASSLAISSGRYEQYF. The CDR3 DNA reads as TGTGCCAGCAGCTTAGCCATCTCTAGCGGGAGATACGAGCAGTACTTC. The chain links TRBV7-9 to TRBJ2-7, with TRBD2 matching over 10 bases. The ends lost 0 bases at V and 4 bases at J; junction bases unmatched: 6. CDR3 length equals 16 residues. Germline V CDR1 and CDR2: SEHNR, FQNEAQ (reference sequence).

This clonotype was seen only once. The chain links TRBV6-2 or TRBV6-3 to TRBJ1-5; 7 bases match TRBD1. After removal of 5 bases from V and 7 bases from J, the junction contained 8 bases not matched to a gene. Germline assignment: CDR1 MNHEY and CDR2 SVGEGT. The CDR3 runs to 14 residues. CDR3 nucleotides: TGTGCCAGCAGTAAACAGGGGCCGGGACAGCCCCAGCATTTT. Protein product: CASSKQGPGQPQHF.

The J gene is TRBJ1-3, the V gene TRBV6-2 or TRBV6-3; 7 bases fit TRBD1. Germline assignment: CDR1 MNHEY and CDR2 SVGEGT. The CDR3 runs 15 residues. The V gene end was trimmed by 7 bases and the J gene end by 4 bases; junction bases not matched to a gene: 10. The CDR3 sequence: CASTLDRATGNTIYF. CDR3 sequence (DNA): TGTGCCAGCACCTTAGACAGGGCCACCGGAAACACCATATATTTT.

The rearrangement joins TRBV2 to TRBJ2-1; D unresolved. Germline V CDR1 and CDR2: SNHLY, FYNNEI. The CDR3 spans 13 residues. V lost 5 bases, J lost 9 bases, and 14 bases lay in between. CDR3 loop: CASSLFAGPEQFF. The CDR3 DNA is TGTGCCAGCAGTTTATTCGCAGGACCTGAGCAGTTCTTC. Together with reference TRBV2 and TRBJ2-1, the CDR3 gives the full variable domain: EPEVTQTPSHQVTQMGQEVILRCVPISNHLYFYWYRQILGQKVEFLVSFYNNEISEKSEIFDDQFSVERPDGSNFTLKIRSTKLEDSAMYFCASSLFAGPEQFFGPGTRLTVL.

As regards this clonotype: The missing conserved phenylalanine or tryptophan at the end of this CDR3 makes a read error likely. The chain carries TRBV6-1 and TRBJ1-1; 7 bases are a match to TRBD1. The V gene's germline CDR1 is MNHNS and CDR2 SASEGT. This CDR3 contains 16 residues. V shed 6 bases, J shed 1 base, and the junction held 11 bases outside the gene matches. CDR3 loop: CASSPNEGAGNTEAFS. CDR3 DNA sequence: TGTGCCAGCAGCCCCAATGAGGGGGCGGGGAACACTGAAGCTTTCTCT.

This chain joins TRBV12-3 or TRBV12-4 and TRBJ1-3; D may be TRBD1 (6 bases). The V gene lost 5 bases and the J gene lost 2 bases, with 19 bases spanning the gap. The CDR3 runs to 17 residues. The CDR3, as DNA: TGTGCCAGCAGTACCGTGATTCGGGGGGCCACTGGAAACACCATATATTTT. It encodes CASSTVIRGATGNTIYF.

The gene calls are TRBV29-1 and TRBJ1-1, with 8 bases identical to TRBD1. Germline V gene sequence: CDR1 SQVTM, CDR2 ANQGSEA. This CDR3 comprises 14 residues. V shed 2 bases and J 4 bases; nucleotides not matched to a gene: 6. For the CDR3, the DNA is TGCAGCGTTGAAACAGGGGGGGTGGGCACTGAAGCTTTCTTT. Encoded protein: CSVETGGVGTEAFF.

The table lists this clonotype with many counts. The J gene is TRBJ2-5, the V gene TRBV2, with no clear D. Germline lookup yields CDR1 SNHLY and CDR2 FYNNEI. Trimming stripped 8 bases from V and 3 bases from J, with 7 bases between. The CDR3 runs 11 residues. CDR3 DNA: TGTGCCAGCCGGTGGGAAGAGACCCAGTACTTC. Its translation is CASRWEETQYF. Full variable domain (rest looked up from reference TRBV2 and TRBJ2-5): EPEVTQTPSHQVTQMGQEVILRCVPISNHLYFYWYRQILGQKVEFLVSFYNNEISEKSEIFDDQFSVERPDGSNFTLKIRSTKLEDSAMYFCASRWEETQYFGPGTRLLVL.

This clonotype turned up a few times. J is TRBJ1-2 and V is TRBV27; 9 nucleotides line up with TRBD1. This CDR3 is 15 amino acids long. Per the germline V gene, CDR1 is MNHEY and CDR2 is SMNVEV (reference sequence). After removal of 7 bases from V and 8 bases from J, the junction contained 14 bases not matched to a gene. CDR3 amino acids: CASTTLDRGVEGYTF. For the CDR3, the DNA is TGTGCCAGCACTACCCTGGACAGGGGAGTGGAGGGCTACACCTTC.

The table lists this clonotype with a few counts. The chain carries TRBV28 and TRBJ1-2; possibly TRBD1 for D (5 bases). CDR3 length: 12 residues. Between the trimmed V and J ends, which lost 11 bases and 0 bases, there was a span of 10 bases. Germline-derived CDR1 and CDR2 are MDHEN and SYDVKM. DNA of the CDR3: TGTGCCGGGGCCGATTCTAACTATGGCTACACCTTC. Translated, it gives CAGADSNYGYTF.